This TCR beta chain was sequenced during a study of blood T cell repertoires in COVID-19. Study-level information: Sites in the United States, Italy and Spain provided acute and convalescent COVID-19 samples.

Germline trimming cut 1 base from V and 5 bases from J; bases unmatched to any gene: 2. In germline, CDR1 is SGHNT, CDR2 YYREEE (reference sequence). The CDR3 is made up of 15 amino acids. As handled by the study authors: Estimated nucleated cell counts came from reference gene primer amplification. Assay used: immunoSEQ multiplex PCR; TCRdb lists only in-frame clones, some missing. V, J and clone size reflect that table, while D and trimming were determined from the DNA. The sample contains tens of thousands of clones, 70% to 80% of which appear only once. The chain employs TRBV5-4 and TRBJ2-2; TRBD1 agrees at 10 bases. The sequenced material came from peripheral blood. This clonotype originated in a man aged 60 to 69 with acute or convalescent COVID-19. CDR3 amino acids: CASSLRDRGTGELFF. The CDR3 DNA follows: TGTGCCAGCAGCTTGCGGGACAGGGGAACCGGGGAGCTGTTTTTT.